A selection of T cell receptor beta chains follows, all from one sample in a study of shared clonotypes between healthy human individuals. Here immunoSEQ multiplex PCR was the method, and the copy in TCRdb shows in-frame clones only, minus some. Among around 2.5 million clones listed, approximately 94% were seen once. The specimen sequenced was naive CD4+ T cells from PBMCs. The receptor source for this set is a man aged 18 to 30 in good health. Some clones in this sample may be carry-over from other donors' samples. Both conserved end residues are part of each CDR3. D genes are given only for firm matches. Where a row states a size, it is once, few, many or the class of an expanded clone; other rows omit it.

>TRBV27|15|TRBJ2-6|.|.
TGTGCCAGCAGTACTACCCGCTCTGGGGCCAACGTCCTGACTTTC
CASSTTRSGANVLTF
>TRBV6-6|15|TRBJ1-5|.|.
TGTGCCAGCATGGTCGGAAGAGGGGGCAATCAGCCCCAGCATTTT
CASMVGRGGNQPQHF
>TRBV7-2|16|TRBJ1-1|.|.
TGTGCCAGCAGCCTAGTATTTGGGGTCCCGAACACTGAAGCTTTCTTT
CASSLVFGVPNTEAFF
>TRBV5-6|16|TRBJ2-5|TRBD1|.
TGTGCCAGCAGCTCACCGGGACAGGGCAAAGGGGAGACCCAGTACTTC
CASSSPGQGKGETQYF
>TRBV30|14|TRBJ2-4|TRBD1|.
TGTGCCTGGAGTAAGGGACAGGAACTAAACATTCAGTACTTC
CAWSKGQELNIQYF
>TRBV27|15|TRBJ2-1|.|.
TGTGCCAGCAGTTTGGGTCGGGAGTCCCACAATGAGCAGTTCTTC
CASSLGRESHNEQFF
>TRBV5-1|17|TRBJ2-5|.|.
TGCGCCAGCAGCTTGGCCAACCAATTGACGTCCGGAGAGACCCAGTACTTC
CASSLANQLTSGETQYF
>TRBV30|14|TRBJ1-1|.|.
TGTGCCTGGAGTGATGGCGGCGCGAACACTGAAGCTTTCTTT
CAWSDGGANTEAFF
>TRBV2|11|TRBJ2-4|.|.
TGTGCCAGCAGTCTATCACTAATTCAGTACTTC
CASSLSLIQYF
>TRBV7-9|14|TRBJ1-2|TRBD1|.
TGTGCCAGCAGCTTAGTGGGGACAGACTATGGCTACACCTTC
CASSLVGTDYGYTF
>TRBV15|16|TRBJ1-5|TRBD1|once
TGTGCCACCAGCAGATCTTTGGCAGGGGGCGGACAGCCCCAGCATTTT
CATSRSLAGGGQPQHF
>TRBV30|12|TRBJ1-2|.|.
TGTGCCTGGAGTACAGGGCTCTATGGCTACACCTTC
CAWSTGLYGYTF
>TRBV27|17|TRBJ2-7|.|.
TGTGCCAGCAGTTCCCATAGGGAACCCTTCCGATTGTACGAGCAGTACTTC
CASSSHREPFRLYEQYF
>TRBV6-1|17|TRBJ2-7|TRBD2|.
TGTGCCAGCAGTGTCCGGGGGGGGGTCCTGCAGTTATTTGAGCAGTACTTC
CASSVRGGVLQLFEQYF
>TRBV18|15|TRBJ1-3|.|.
TGTGCCAGCTCATCTGGGACGGCCTCTGGAAACACCATATATTTT
CASSSGTASGNTIYF
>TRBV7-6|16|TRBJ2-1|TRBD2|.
TGTGCCAGCAGCTTAGGAAGGCCGGGAGGAAGCAATGAGCAGTTCTTC
CASSLGRPGGSNEQFF
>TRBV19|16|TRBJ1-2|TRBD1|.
TGTGCCAGTAGTATATCCCGGACAGGGCAGGGATATGGCTACACCTTC
CASSISRTGQGYGYTF
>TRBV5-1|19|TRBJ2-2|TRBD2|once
TGCGCCAGCAGCTCCTTCCTACTAGCGGGAAAAGCGAACACCGGGGAGCTGTTTTTT
CASSSFLLAGKANTGELFF
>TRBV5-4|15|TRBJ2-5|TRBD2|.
TGTGCCAGCAGCTTCGTAGCGGGAGGGGGGGAGACCCAGTACTTC
CASSFVAGGGETQYF
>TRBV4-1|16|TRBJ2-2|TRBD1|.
TGCGCCAGCGGTTCTTGGGACAGGGGTAGGACCGGGGAGCTGTTTTTT
CASGSWDRGRTGELFF
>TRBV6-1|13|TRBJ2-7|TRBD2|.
TGTGCCAGAAGGCTAGCGGGTCTAGACGAGCAGTACTTC
CARRLAGLDEQYF
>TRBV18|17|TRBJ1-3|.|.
TGTGCCAGCTCACCCCTTGGGCAGGGTAGCTCTGGAAACACCATATATTTT
CASSPLGQGSSGNTIYF
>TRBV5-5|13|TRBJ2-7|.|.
TGTGCCAGCAGCCCTAGGGTCTACTACGAGCAGTACTTC
CASSPRVYYEQYF
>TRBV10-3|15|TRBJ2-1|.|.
TGTGCCATCAGTGAGTCCGGGGCAGCTTACAATGAGCAGTTCTTC
CAISESGAAYNEQFF
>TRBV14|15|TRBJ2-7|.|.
TGTGCCAGCAGCCAAGGGCCTGGGACACCCTACGAGCAGTACTTC
CASSQGPGTPYEQYF
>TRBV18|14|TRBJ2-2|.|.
TGTGCCAGCTCCCCGGACTCCGGGAGAGGGGAGCTGTTTTTT
CASSPDSGRGELFF
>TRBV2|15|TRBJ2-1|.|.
TGTGCCAGCACCAGAAAGGGCGAAACCTACAATGAGCAGTTCTTC
CASTRKGETYNEQFF
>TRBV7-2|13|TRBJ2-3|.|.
TGTGCCAGCAGCTCCCGGGGCACAGATACGCAGTATTTT
CASSSRGTDTQYF
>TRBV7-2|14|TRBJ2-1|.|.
TGTGCCAGCAGCCGAGTCTCAGGGGAAGGCGAGCAGTTCTTC
CASSRVSGEGEQFF